The 8 T cell receptor beta chains reported below all come from one sample, sequenced in a study of beta chain features in type 1 diabetes. The isolated RNA, all of it, was reverse transcribed, so expressed TCRB transcripts were what got sequenced. TCRdb's copy holds only in-frame clones and misses some; the assay was immunoSEQ multiplex PCR. Among approximately 120,000 clones, approximately 39% were seen once, and the ten largest hold roughly 0.059%. The specimen sequenced was stem cell memory CD4+ T cells from blood. The receptors were gathered from a woman between 18 and 29 years old in good health.

The CDR3, as DNA: TGTGCCAGCAGTCCCCCAAACCTCTGGCGGGACAGGGACTATGGCTACACCTTC. Protein: CASSPPNLWRDRDYGYTF. The rearrangement uses TRBV25-1 and TRBJ1-2; 9 bases are shared with TRBD1. The CDR3 spans 18 residues. V shed 5 bases and J 3 bases; nucleotides not matched to a gene: 16. The germline V gene has CDR1 MGHDK and CDR2 SYGVNS.

This clone was counted only a few times. This chain links TRBV19 with TRBJ2-1, with D possibly being TRBD1 (7 bases). The CDR3 extends over 14 amino acids. The V gene lost 6 bases and the J gene lost 4 bases, with 13 bases spanning the gap. Germline V lookup: CDR1 LNHDA, CDR2 SQIVND (reference sequence). CDR3 amino acids: CASRSPGGYNEQFF. CDR3 DNA: TGTGCCAGTAGATCACCAGGGGGGTACAATGAGCAGTTCTTC.

The V call is TRBV29-1, the J call TRBJ2-7, with TRBD1 matching over 8 bases. There are 12 residues in the CDR3. The ends lost 8 bases at V and 2 bases at J; junction bases unmatched: 5. In germline, CDR1 is SQVTM, CDR2 ANQGSEA. The CDR3 is CSSGQGPYEQYF. The DNA for the CDR3 is TGCAGCTCAGGACAGGGCCCCTACGAGCAGTACTTC.

V usage is TRBV4-2 and J usage is TRBJ1-2; possible D gene TRBD1, 5 bases. The germline V gene encodes CDR1 LGHNA and CDR2 YNFKEQ. The CDR3 is 14 amino acids. Trimming removed 0 bases at V and 2 bases at J, with 7 bases between. CDR3 protein: CASSQDRANYGYTF. Written as DNA, the CDR3 is TGTGCCAGCAGCCAAGACAGGGCAAACTATGGCTACACCTTC.

The J gene is TRBJ2-3, the V gene TRBV19; 8 bases line up with TRBD2. This CDR3 has 17 residues. The J segment lost 2 bases and the V segment lost 2 bases, leaving 9 bases of the junction unmatched. Germline assignment: CDR1 LNHDA and CDR2 SQIVND (reference sequence). This chain's CDR3 is CASSILGLVTPTDTQYF. The DNA of the CDR3 is TGTGCCAGTAGTATACTGGGACTAGTTACCCCCACAGATACGCAGTATTTT.

The V and J genes are TRBV28 and TRBJ2-5; 8 bases are shared with TRBD2. The CDR3 spans 14 residues. Germline V gene lookup returns CDR1 MDHEN and CDR2 SYDVKM. V gave up 8 bases and J gave up 11 bases; unmatched junction bases: 16. CDR3 DNA sequence: TGTGCCAGCCAGGCCCCGGGTCCCCCGGGGGGGCAGTACTTC. Translated, it gives CASQAPGPPGGQYF.

This sequence joins TRBV19 and TRBJ2-2; no reliable D call. Between the trimmed V and J ends, which lost 6 bases and 4 bases, there was a span of 12 bases. The CDR3 runs to 14 residues. The germline V gene has CDR1 LNHDA and CDR2 SQIVND (reference sequence). Here the CDR3 reads CASRRRSTTGELFF. In nucleotides, the CDR3 is TGTGCCAGTAGACGGCGGTCGACCACCGGGGAGCTGTTTTTT.

This clone has more than one count but fewer than ten. The chain joins TRBV7-9 to TRBJ2-7; possible D gene TRBD2, 5 bases. CDR1 is SEHNR and CDR2 is FQNEAQ in the germline V gene (reference sequence). V dropped 2 bases and J dropped 1 base, with 15 bases sitting between them. This CDR3 is 16 amino acids long. DNA for the CDR3: TGTGCCAGCAGCTTACCTGACCCGGGAAAATCCTACGAGCAGTACTTC. It codes for CASSLPDPGKSYEQYF.